These 23 T cell receptor beta chains share one sample of origin, sequenced in a study of Ad26.COV2.S vaccination and SARS-CoV-2 variants. Clones were sequenced by immunoSEQ multiplex PCR, and TCRdb holds only the in-frame ones, with some missing. This sample yields over 110,000 clones, of which around 86% are seen a single time; 4.5% to 6% belongs to the top ten. The sequencing used peripheral blood, collected after recovery from COVID-19. These receptors were obtained from a human donor who had recovered from COVID-19.

The chain links TRBV15 to TRBJ1-1; D is undetermined. CDR3 size: 12 residues. The V and J ends lost 1 base and 5 bases respectively, with 5 bases between them. Germline assignment: CDR1 LNHNV and CDR2 YYDKDF (reference sequence). The CDR3 spells CATSRVQTEAFF. CDR3 DNA: TGTGCCACCAGCAGAGTGCAGACTGAAGCTTTCTTT.

The genes are TRBV19 and TRBJ2-7, with D perhaps matching TRBD2 (5 bases). The germline gives CDR1 LNHDA, CDR2 SQIVND (reference sequence). V gave up 5 bases and J gave up 6 bases, with 14 bases separating them. This CDR3 is 13 amino acids long. This CDR3 reads CASSGSGMGEQYF. For the CDR3, the DNA is TGTGCCAGTAGTGGCTCGGGAATGGGCGAGCAGTACTTC.

The gene calls are TRBV19 and TRBJ2-5, with TRBD1 identical over 7 bases. The CDR3 runs to 15 residues. Germline values: CDR1 LNHDA, CDR2 SQIVND (reference sequence). V trimming: 5 bases; J trimming: 0 bases; junction bases outside the gene matches: 6. This CDR3 reads CASSSHDRDQETQYF. DNA of the CDR3: TGTGCCAGTAGTTCTCACGACAGGGACCAAGAGACCCAGTACTTC.

The gene calls are TRBV30 and TRBJ1-3; maybe TRBD1 (5 bases). The germline CDR1 and CDR2 sequences are GTSNPN and SVGIG (reference sequence). The CDR3 is 10 residues long. The CDR3 spells CTHEQGAIYF. In DNA form, the CDR3 reads TGTACTCACGAGCAGGGAGCCATATATTTT. Together with reference TRBV30 and TRBJ1-3, the CDR3 gives the full variable domain: SQTIHQWPATLVQPVGSPLSLECTVEGTSNPNLYWYRQAAGRGLQLLFYSVGIGQISSEVPQNLSASRPQDRQFILSSKKLLLSDSGFYLCTHEQGAIYFGEGSWLTVV.

J is TRBJ1-2 and V is TRBV27, with 7 bases fitting TRBD1. Per germline, CDR1 MNHEY and CDR2 SMNVEV (reference sequence). This CDR3 is built from 14 residues. The V segment lost 2 bases and the J segment 4 bases; nucleotides outside the gene matches: 4. The CDR3 nucleotides are TGTGCCAGCAGTTTAACGGGACAGATCTATGGCTACACCTTC. Encoded protein: CASSLTGQIYGYTF.

The chain employs TRBV4-1 and TRBJ1-2, with D perhaps TRBD1 (6 bases). Germline V gene sequence: CDR1 MGHRA, CDR2 YSYEKL. CDR3 size: 17 residues. V lost 5 bases to trimming and J lost 0 bases, with 19 bases between them. CDR3 residues: CASSNPHRDSTNYGYTF. The CDR3 nucleotides read TGCGCCAGCAGCAACCCCCACAGGGATAGCACTAACTATGGCTACACCTTC.

This chain joins TRBV7-2 and TRBJ2-2; D unclear. Germline-derived CDR1 and CDR2 are SGHTA and FQGNSA. Deletions cut 2 bases from V and 2 bases from J, with 0 bases between. This CDR3 region has 12 residues. The CDR3 sequence is CASSLNTGELFF. The DNA for the CDR3 is TGTGCCAGCAGCTTAAACACCGGGGAGCTGTTTTTT.

This clone was counted a few times. V and J are TRBV6-5 and TRBJ2-5; possible D gene TRBD2, 5 bases. The CDR3 spans 16 residues. The germline CDR1 and CDR2 sequences are MNHEY and SVGAGI. The V and J ends lost 0 bases and 2 bases respectively, with 13 bases between them. CDR3 in amino acids: CASSYSARREQETQYF. DNA for the CDR3: TGTGCCAGCAGTTACTCGGCCCGAAGGGAGCAAGAGACCCAGTACTTC.

This clone was detected a few times. V usage is TRBV7-9 and J usage is TRBJ1-3, with D uncertain. Germline CDR1 and CDR2: SEHNR and FQNEAQ (reference sequence). V dropped 6 bases and J dropped 4 bases, with 10 bases sitting between them. The CDR3 runs 13 residues. CDR3 DNA: TGTGCCAGCAGGGAGGGAACGGGAAACACCATATATTTT. Amino acid sequence: CASREGTGNTIYF.

The chain joins TRBV28 to TRBJ2-2; weak D call: TRBD1 (6 bases). Between the trimmed V and J ends, which lost 6 bases and 0 bases, there was a span of 29 bases. The germline V gene has CDR1 MDHEN and CDR2 SYDVKM. The CDR3 totals 21 residues. The CDR3 nucleotides are TGTGCCAGCAGCCTAGCCCTGTGGCAGGGGACCTATACCCCGAACACCGGGGAGCTGTTTTTT. Translation gives CASSLALWQGTYTPNTGELFF.

The J gene is TRBJ2-7, the V gene TRBV6-2 or TRBV6-3; no clear D gene. Deletions cut 3 bases from V and 4 bases from J, with 4 bases between. Germline CDR1 is MNHEY and CDR2 is SVGEGT. This CDR3 contains 11 residues. DNA of the CDR3: TGTGCCAGCAGTTATGAATACGAGCAGTACTTC. This encodes CASSYEYEQYF.

The V gene is TRBV10-3, the J gene TRBJ2-7; D is uncertain. This CDR3 comprises 13 residues. Germline CDR1 ENHRY, CDR2 SYGVKD. V was clipped by 9 bases and J by 2 bases, with 14 bases between them. As DNA, the CDR3 is TGTGCCATTAATGAAGCACCAACCTACGAGCAGTACTTC. Translating gives CAINEAPTYEQYF.

The chain links TRBV7-9 to TRBJ1-1; D call uncertain. CDR1 and CDR2 from the germline V gene are SEHNR and FQNEAQ (reference sequence). The CDR3 covers 13 residues. The V and J ends lost 6 bases and 2 bases respectively, with 10 bases between them. The CDR3 sequence is CASRDGLNTEAFF. In DNA form, the CDR3 reads TGTGCCAGCAGAGACGGCCTCAACACTGAAGCTTTCTTT.

This rearrangement joins TRBV7-2 to TRBJ2-5; D unclear. V lost 6 bases and J lost 5, with 10 bases in between. CDR3 length: 12 residues. Looked up from germline, CDR1 is SGHTA and CDR2 is FQGNSA. CDR3 sequence reads: CASRPPGETQYF. As DNA, the CDR3 is TGTGCCAGCAGGCCGCCGGGTGAGACCCAGTACTTC.

The gene calls are TRBV5-1 and TRBJ1-4; no clear D gene. V was shortened by 4 bases and J by 5 bases, with 15 bases between the two germline ends. The V gene's germline CDR1 is SGHRS and CDR2 YFSETQ. The length of the CDR3 is 15 residues. The CDR3 coding sequence is TGCGCCAGCAGCCCAACCCAGCAGGCGAATGAAAAACTGTTTTTT. Its translation: CASSPTQQANEKLFF.

The chain has TRBV7-9 and TRBJ2-2, with D possibly being TRBD1 (8 bases). Trimming removed 4 bases from V and 6 bases from J, with 18 bases in between. This CDR3 region has 16 residues. Germline V gene data show CDR1 as SEHNR and CDR2 as FQNEAQ (reference sequence). This CDR3 is CASSSHRGRGAGELFF. CDR3 sequence (DNA): TGTGCCAGCAGCTCCCACAGGGGGAGGGGAGCCGGGGAGCTGTTTTTT. The variable domain in full, with the rest retrieved from reference TRBV7-9 and TRBJ2-2, is DTGVSQNPRHKITKRGQNVTFRCDPISEHNRLYWYRQTLGQGPEFLTYFQNEAQLEKSRLLSDRFSAERPKGSFSTLEIQRTEQGDSAMYLCASSSHRGRGAGELFFGEGSRLTVL.

The rearrangement links TRBV6-1 to TRBJ1-4; D unclear. CDR1 is MNHNS, CDR2 SASEGT, per germline. The germline V and J ends were trimmed by 3 bases and 7 bases, with 9 bases remaining between them. This CDR3 is 13 amino acids long. The CDR3 nucleotides read TGTGCCAGCAGTGACGGATTGACTGAAAAACTGTTTTTT. Protein: CASSDGLTEKLFF.

V usage is TRBV12-3 or TRBV12-4 and J usage is TRBJ1-1, with D uncertain. V shed 2 bases and J shed 1 base, with 5 bases lying between them. CDR3 length: 13 residues. The CDR3 DNA is TGTGCCAGCAGTTTAATCAAGAACACTGAAGCTTTCTTT. Residues: CASSLIKNTEAFF.

This clone has just a few counts. The V call is TRBV6-2 or TRBV6-3, the J call TRBJ2-6, with D possibly TRBD1 on 5 matching bases. Trimming took 2 bases from V and 1 from J, leaving 15 bases between them. This CDR3 has 18 residues. The V gene's germline CDR1 is MNHEY and CDR2 SVGEGT. CDR3 region: CASSYKQGIRSGANVLTF. The CDR3 DNA reads TGTGCCAGCAGTTACAAGCAGGGAATTAGGTCTGGGGCCAACGTCCTGACTTTC.

CDR3 protein: CASSTDRDQPQHF. The CDR3 coding sequence is TGTGCCAGCAGCACCGACCGGGATCAGCCCCAGCATTTT. The chain joins TRBV5-4 to TRBJ1-5, with D uncertain. This CDR3 is built from 13 residues. Germline assignment: CDR1 SGHNT and CDR2 YYREEE (reference sequence). V lost 4 bases, J lost 5 bases, and 10 bases lay in between.

V usage is TRBV25-1 and J usage is TRBJ2-5; D is uncertain. The CDR3 contains 13 residues. Germline-derived CDR1 and CDR2 are MGHDK and SYGVNS. Trimming cost V 7 bases and J 0 bases, with 9 bases left between them. The DNA for the CDR3 is TGTGCCAGCACCCTATCCCACCAAGAGACCCAGTACTTC. Its protein product is CASTLSHQETQYF.

This clone has just a few counts. The rearrangement uses TRBV23-1 and TRBJ2-7; 7 nucleotides match TRBD1. TRBV23-1 is identified as an open reading frame with a role that is uncertain. V was clipped by 7 bases and J by 2 bases; unmatched bases: 5. This CDR3 spans 13 amino acids. The DNA for the CDR3 is TGCGCCAGCAAGAGACAGGGCCCCTACGAGCAGTACTTC. This encodes CASKRQGPYEQYF.

The rearrangement uses TRBV19 and TRBJ1-1; no reliable D call. This CDR3 comprises 10 residues. Per germline, CDR1 LNHDA and CDR2 SQIVND (reference sequence). V was shortened by 8 bases and J by 7 bases, with 8 bases between the two germline ends. The chain's CDR3 is CASGGFEAFF. The CDR3 DNA reads TGTGCCAGTGGCGGGTTTGAAGCTTTCTTT.